These T cell receptor beta chains were read from a single sample in a study of technical replicates of blood from several donors. The method was immunoSEQ multiplex PCR; TCRdb's version includes in-frame clones alone and lacks a portion of them. This table holds roughly 14,000 clones, approximately 87% found once. Sample: PBMCs. The receptors were sampled from a human donor in good health. The CDR3 runs from the conserved cysteine through the conserved F or W. A D gene is named only where the DNA matches it firmly. The size field is filled for only some rows; it gives once, few, many or a size class.

clone_size d_call j_call v_call cdr3_aa cdr3_nt
once . TRBJ2-1 TRBV19 CASSIGQGLLNEQFF TGTGCCAGTAGTATAGGGCAGGGACTTTTAAATGAGCAGTTCTTC
once . TRBJ1-5 TRBV10-2 CASSDRSSNQPQHF TGCGCCAGCAGTGACAGGTCCAGCAATCAGCCCCAGCATTTT
. TRBD2 TRBJ2-7 TRBV19 CASTSQVGGYEQYF TGTGCCAGTACCTCCCAGGTGGGGGGGTACGAGCAGTACTTC
few . TRBJ1-1 TRBV28 CASTILRGQRAFF TGTGCCAGCACCATTCTTCGGGGACAACGAGCTTTCTTT
. TRBD1 TRBJ1-2 TRBV2 CASSGQGSFDGYTF TGTGCCAGCAGCGGACAGGGTTCCTTTGATGGCTACACCTTC
. TRBD2 TRBJ2-1 TRBV10-1 CASTLGTSGSDEQFF TGCGCCAGCACCTTAGGGACTAGCGGGAGTGATGAGCAGTTCTTC
. . TRBJ2-7 TRBV7-8 CASSSDSVTHPTRQYF TGTGCCAGCAGCTCAGACAGCGTAACGCACCCTACGAGGCAGTACTTC
once . TRBJ1-2 TRBV5-6 CASSLNGLYGYTF TGTGCCAGCAGCTTAAATGGGCTCTATGGCTACACCTTC
. . TRBJ2-3 TRBV5-4 CASSLFGSTDTQYF TGTGCCAGCAGCTTGTTTGGCAGCACAGATACGCAGTATTTT
. . TRBJ2-2 TRBV2 CASLPGSQTPGELFF TGTGCCAGCCTTCCGGGATCCCAGACACCCGGGGAGCTGTTTTTT
once . TRBJ2-7 TRBV13 CASSEIAEYYEQYF TGTGCCAGCAGTGAAATAGCGGAATACTACGAGCAGTACTTC
few . TRBJ1-5 TRBV19 CASRWGSAEGQPQHF TGTGCCAGTAGATGGGGTAGCGCGGAAGGTCAGCCCCAGCATTTT
. . TRBJ1-1 TRBV7-3 CASSPAGSGTEAFF TGTGCCAGCAGCCCCGCTGGCTCCGGGACTGAAGCTTTCTTT
once . TRBJ2-5 TRBV7-6 CASSRGGAETQYF TGTGCCAGCAGCCGAGGAGGGGCAGAGACCCAGTACTTC
. TRBD1 TRBJ1-1 TRBV6-1 CASSLTGGSGAFF TGTGCCAGCAGTTTGACAGGGGGCTCGGGAGCTTTCTTT
. . TRBJ2-7 TRBV19 CASSIGVARQPYEQYF TGTGCCAGTAGTATCGGTGTCGCCAGACAGCCCTACGAGCAGTACTTC
. TRBD1 TRBJ2-7 TRBV2 CASSQAGGVEQYF TGTGCCAGCAGTCAAGCAGGGGGCGTCGAGCAGTACTTC
. . TRBJ2-5 TRBV27 CASSARLEETQYF TGTGCCAGCAGTGCACGACTAGAAGAGACCCAGTACTTC
. TRBD1 TRBJ2-3 TRBV7-9 CASSLGTGDTDTQYF TGTGCCAGCAGCTTAGGGACAGGGGATACAGATACGCAGTATTTT
. . TRBJ1-1 TRBV30 CAWSVLEDTEAFF TGTGCCTGGAGTGTACTAGAGGACACTGAAGCTTTCTTT
. . TRBJ2-7 TRBV7-9 CASSLYAASYEQYF TGTGCCAGCAGCTTATACGCGGCGAGCTACGAGCAGTACTTC
. TRBD2 TRBJ2-7 TRBV28 CASSLAPGGDYEQYF TGTGCCAGCAGTCTTGCCCCGGGAGGTGACTACGAGCAGTACTTC
. TRBD1 TRBJ2-7 TRBV6-1 CASTPQDGTDYEQYF TGTGCCAGCACCCCCCAGGACGGGACAGACTACGAGCAGTACTTC
. TRBD1 TRBJ2-4 TRBV7-2 CASSQGQGVKNIQYF TGTGCCAGCAGCCAAGGACAGGGAGTAAAAAACATTCAGTACTTC
few . TRBJ2-3 TRBV5-1 CASSLFAGQDTQYF TGCGCCAGCAGCTTGTTCGCAGGTCAAGATACGCAGTATTTT
. TRBD1 TRBJ2-4 TRBV6-4 CASSEGQGNIQYF TGTGCCAGCAGTGAGGGACAGGGCAACATTCAGTACTTC
. . TRBJ2-5 TRBV11-2 CASSLVGGGPQETQYF TGTGCCAGCAGCTTAGTGGGGGGAGGCCCCCAAGAGACCCAGTACTTC
. TRBD2 TRBJ2-5 TRBV4-2 CASSRGAGLETQYF TGTGCCAGCAGCCGAGGAGCGGGACTGGAGACCCAGTACTTC
. TRBD1 TRBJ2-2 TRBV18 CASSQIRLGQTNTGELFF TGTGCCAGCTCACAGATCAGGTTGGGACAGACTAACACCGGGGAGCTGTTTTTT
. TRBD1 TRBJ2-1 TRBV7-2 CASSSMPGQGDHEQFF TGTGCCAGCAGCTCCATGCCGGGACAGGGCGATCATGAGCAGTTCTTC
. TRBD2 TRBJ2-1 TRBV29-1 CSVDVASGSIHNEQFF TGCAGCGTTGATGTCGCTAGCGGGTCCATTCACAATGAGCAGTTCTTC
. . TRBJ2-1 TRBV12-5 CASGLSISSYNEQFF TGTGCTAGTGGTTTGTCCATCAGCTCCTACAATGAGCAGTTCTTC
. . TRBJ2-3 TRBV15 CATSREMGATDTQYF TGTGCCACCAGCAGAGAGATGGGGGCCACAGATACGCAGTATTTT
. TRBD1 TRBJ1-5 TRBV30 CAWDRGGGQPQHF TGTGCCTGGGACCGAGGGGGCGGTCAGCCCCAGCATTTT
. TRBD1 TRBJ1-1 TRBV6-6 CASRPGQAEAFF TGTGCCAGCAGACCAGGACAGGCTGAAGCTTTCTTT
once . TRBJ2-6 TRBV30 CAWGTSSSGANVLTF TGTGCCTGGGGGACATCGAGCTCTGGGGCCAACGTCCTGACTTTC
once TRBD1 TRBJ2-7 TRBV4-1 CASSHITGQDLSYEQYF TGCGCCAGCAGCCACATTACGGGACAGGACTTATCCTACGAGCAGTACTTC
. TRBD2 TRBJ2-7 TRBV6-5 CASRSLGGDEQYF TGTGCCAGCAGGTCCTTGGGAGGGGACGAGCAGTACTTC
. TRBD2 TRBJ2-1 TRBV28 CASSFGTSVSYNEQFF TGTGCCAGCAGTTTTGGGACTAGCGTCTCCTACAATGAGCAGTTCTTC
once . TRBJ2-2 TRBV28 CASSPRVNTGELFF TGTGCCAGCAGTCCCAGGGTGAACACCGGGGAGCTGTTTTTT
once . TRBJ2-2 TRBV27 CASSREPHGTGELFF TGTGCCAGCAGCCGCGAACCCCACGGTACCGGGGAGCTGTTTTTT
. TRBD2 TRBJ2-7 TRBV2 CASRAGTSALNEQYF TGTGCCAGCAGAGCCGGGACTAGCGCGTTGAACGAGCAGTACTTC
. TRBD1 TRBJ1-4 TRBV28 CASSYTGGVNEKLFF TGTGCCAGCAGTTATACAGGGGGCGTTAATGAAAAACTGTTTTTT
. TRBD1 TRBJ2-7 TRBV13 CASSPGTGVHEQYF TGTGCCAGCAGCCCCGGGACAGGGGTCCACGAGCAGTACTTC
. . TRBJ2-2 TRBV27 CASSMEGRDAGELFF TGTGCCAGCAGTATGGAGGGACGGGACGCCGGGGAGCTGTTTTTT
. TRBD2 TRBJ2-2 TRBV9 CASSVGSGGYANTGELFF TGTGCCAGCAGCGTAGGCAGCGGGGGGTACGCGAACACCGGGGAGCTGTTTTTT
few . TRBJ1-5 TRBV4-2 CASSQDLGRDQPQHF TGTGCCAGCAGCCAAGATCTAGGGAGGGATCAGCCCCAGCATTTT
. TRBD2 TRBJ2-3 TRBV27 CASRVLADTDTQYF TGTGCCAGCAGAGTACTAGCGGACACAGATACGCAGTATTTT
. TRBD2 TRBJ2-1 TRBV5-1 CASSLGITSGSMSSYNEQFF TGCGCCAGCAGCTTGGGTATAACTAGCGGGAGTATGAGCTCCTACAATGAGCAGTTCTTC
once . TRBJ1-4 TRBV6-6 CASSYESGVREKLFF TGTGCCAGCAGTTACGAGTCGGGGGTACGTGAAAAACTGTTTTTT
few . TRBJ2-6 TRBV6-1 CASRLSHSGANVLTF TGTGCCAGCAGATTGAGCCATTCTGGGGCCAACGTCCTGACTTTC
. . TRBJ1-1 TRBV2 CASRGETEAFF TGTGCCAGCAGAGGGGAAACTGAAGCTTTCTTT
. . TRBJ1-1 TRBV10-3 CAISETGMTEAFF TGTGCCATCAGTGAGACAGGGATGACTGAAGCTTTCTTT
. . TRBJ1-5 TRBV10-3 CAISESGGAGQPQHF TGTGCCATCAGTGAGTCGGGTGGAGCTGGGCAGCCCCAGCATTTT
. TRBD1 TRBJ2-1 TRBV5-6 CASSRTGGNEQFF TGTGCCAGCAGCCGGACAGGGGGCAATGAGCAGTTCTTC
. . TRBJ1-1 TRBV6-1 CASSEEPAGYLAGLYTEAFF TGTGCCAGCAGTGAAGAGCCGGCGGGTTATCTGGCAGGTTTGTACACTGAAGCTTTCTTT
. . TRBJ2-3 TRBV27 CASSLVGGASGTDTQYF TGTGCCAGCAGTTTAGTGGGGGGGGCGAGTGGTACAGATACGCAGTATTTT